This T cell receptor beta chain was captured in a study of T cells expressing NK-cell markers. TCRdb processed the 5' RACE reads again and assigns one entry to each CDR3 protein, with no DNA. Its listing shows fewer than 300,000 distinct CDR3 sequences. The CDR3 sequence is 15 residues long. Germline assignment: CDR1 WNHNN and CDR2 SYGVQD (reference sequence). This chain joins TRBV10-1 and TRBJ2-3. Sequencing was carried out using blood T cells: a sorted CD56 or NKG2C T cell subset, CD4+ or CD8+ T cells, or bulk PBMC T cells (not recorded which). The clonotype was recovered from a woman between 18 and 75 years old in good health. The CDR3 reads CASSDRGTSTDTQYF.